This T cell receptor beta chain derives from a study of blood T cell repertoires in COVID-19. Assay used: immunoSEQ multiplex PCR; TCRdb lists only in-frame clones, some missing. The sample has under 150,000 clones, roughly 85% seen once; the top ten hold 3% to 3.5%. Germline lookup yields CDR1 MNHEY and CDR2 SVGEGT. Trimming cost V 2 bases and J 2 bases, with 9 bases left between them. There are 14 residues in the CDR3. This chain joins TRBV6-2 or TRBV6-3 and TRBJ1-2, with TRBD1 as a possible D gene (6 bases). Sequencing was done on a sample of peripheral blood. The receptor comes from a man aged 35-49 years with acute or convalescent COVID-19. The CDR3 sequence is CASSYIQGNYGYTF. In DNA form, the CDR3 reads TGTGCCAGCAGTTACATACAGGGAAACTATGGCTACACCTTC.